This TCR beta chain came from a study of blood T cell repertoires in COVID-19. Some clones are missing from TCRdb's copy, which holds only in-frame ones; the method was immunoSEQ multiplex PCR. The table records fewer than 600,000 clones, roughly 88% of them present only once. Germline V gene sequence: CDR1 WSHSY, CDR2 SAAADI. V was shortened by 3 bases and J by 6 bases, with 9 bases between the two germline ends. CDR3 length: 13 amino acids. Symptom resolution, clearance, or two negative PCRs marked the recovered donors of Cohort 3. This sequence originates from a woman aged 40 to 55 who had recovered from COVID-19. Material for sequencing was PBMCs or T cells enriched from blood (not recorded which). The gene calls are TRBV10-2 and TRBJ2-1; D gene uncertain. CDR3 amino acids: CASSDNFGNEQFF. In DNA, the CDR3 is TGCGCCAGCAGTGACAATTTCGGCAATGAGCAGTTCTTC.